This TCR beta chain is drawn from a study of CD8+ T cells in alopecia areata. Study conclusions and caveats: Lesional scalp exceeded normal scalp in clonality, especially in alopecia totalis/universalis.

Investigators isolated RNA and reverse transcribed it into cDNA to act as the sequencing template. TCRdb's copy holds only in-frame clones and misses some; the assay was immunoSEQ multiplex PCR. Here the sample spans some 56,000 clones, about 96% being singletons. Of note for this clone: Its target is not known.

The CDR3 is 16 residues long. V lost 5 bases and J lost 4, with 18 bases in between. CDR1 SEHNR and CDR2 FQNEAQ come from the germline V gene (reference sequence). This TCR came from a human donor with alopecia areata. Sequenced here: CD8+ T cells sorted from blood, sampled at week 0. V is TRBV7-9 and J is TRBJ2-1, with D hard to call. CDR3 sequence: CASSPTNSRIYNEQFF. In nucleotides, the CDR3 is TGTGCCAGCAGCCCGACGAACAGTCGAATTTACAATGAGCAGTTCTTC.